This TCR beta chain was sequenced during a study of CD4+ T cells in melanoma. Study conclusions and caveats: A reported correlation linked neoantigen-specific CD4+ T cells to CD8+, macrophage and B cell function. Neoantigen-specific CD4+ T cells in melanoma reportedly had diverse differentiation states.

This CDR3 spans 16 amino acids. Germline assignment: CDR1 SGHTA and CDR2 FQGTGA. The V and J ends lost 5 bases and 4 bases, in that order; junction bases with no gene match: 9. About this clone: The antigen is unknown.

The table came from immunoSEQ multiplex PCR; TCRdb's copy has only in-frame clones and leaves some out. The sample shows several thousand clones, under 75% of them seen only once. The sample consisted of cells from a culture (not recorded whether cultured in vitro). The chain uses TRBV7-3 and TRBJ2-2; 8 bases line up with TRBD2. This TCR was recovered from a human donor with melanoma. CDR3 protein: CASSLRGGGGTGELFF. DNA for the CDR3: TGTGCCAGCAGCCTACGGGGGGGCGGAGGCACCGGGGAGCTGTTTTTT. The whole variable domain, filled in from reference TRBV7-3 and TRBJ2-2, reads GAGVSQTPSNKVTEKGKYVELRCDPISGHTALYWYRQSLGQGPEFLIYFQGTGAADDSGLPNDRFFAVRPEGSVSTLKIQRTERGDSAVYLCASSLRGGGGTGELFFGEGSRLTVL.